These 15 T cell receptor beta chains came from one sample sequenced in a study of blood T cell repertoires in COVID-19. Profiled with immunoSEQ multiplex PCR; TCRdb holds only in-frame clones, not every one. The data contain a few hundred thousand clones, 70% to 90% of them singletons. The sample was peripheral blood. All receptors derive from a woman aged 70-85 years with active or convalescent COVID-19.

The V call is TRBV5-1, the J call TRBJ1-4, with D uncertain. V gave up 4 bases and J gave up 0 bases, with 16 bases separating them. Germline V gene sequence: CDR1 SGHRS, CDR2 YFSETQ. The CDR3 consists of 17 residues. CDR3: CASSPLGSRATNEKLFF. As DNA, the CDR3 is TGCGCCAGCAGCCCCTTGGGCAGCCGCGCAACTAATGAAAAACTGTTTTTT. The variable domain in full, completed from reference TRBV5-1 and TRBJ1-4, reads KAGVTQTPRYLIKTRGQQVTLSCSPISGHRSVSWYQQTPGQGLQFLFEYFSETQRNKGNFPGRFSGRQFSNSRSEMNVSTLELGDSALYLCASSPLGSRATNEKLFFGSGTQLSVL.

This chain connects TRBV6-4 to TRBJ2-3; 7 bases line up with TRBD2. The germline V gene has CDR1 MRHNA and CDR2 SNTAGT. V shed 4 bases and J 2 bases; nucleotides not matched to a gene: 15. The CDR3 runs to 18 residues. DNA for the CDR3: TGTGCCAGCAGTGTCAACTCGGTCCCCGGGGGGTACACAGATACGCAGTATTTT. This encodes CASSVNSVPGGYTDTQYF.

In DNA form, the CDR3 reads TGCGCCAGCAGCTTGCTGCGGGGTCGACAGGGTCACGAGCAGTACTTC. Translation: CASSLLRGRQGHEQYF. The chain is built from TRBV5-1 and TRBJ2-7, with D perhaps matching TRBD1 (7 bases). Trimming took off 1 base at V and 5 bases at J, with 19 bases between the two ends. In germline, CDR1 is SGHRS, CDR2 YFSETQ. CDR3 length: 16 residues.

J is TRBJ1-1 and V is TRBV7-3, with unresolved D. Germline V gene lookup returns CDR1 SGHTA and CDR2 FQGTGA. Trimming removed 4 bases at V and 3 bases at J, with 9 bases between. This CDR3 has 13 amino acids. The CDR3 DNA reads as TGTGCCAGCAGCTCCTATATAGACACTGAAGCTTTCTTT. Protein sequence: CASSSYIDTEAFF.

This clone was counted a few times. The CDR3 DNA is TGTGCCAGCAGTTACCGGGACAGGGGTCAAGAGACCCAGTACTTC. It yields the protein CASSYRDRGQETQYF. This chain joins TRBV6-2 or TRBV6-3 and TRBJ2-5; 10 nucleotides line up with TRBD1. The CDR3 is made up of 15 amino acids. V shed 2 bases and J 2 bases; nucleotides not matched to a gene: 2. CDR1 is MNHEY and CDR2 is SVGEGT in the germline V gene.

The CDR3 region is CASNSQNTGELFF. The CDR3 DNA reads TGTGCCAGCAACAGTCAGAACACCGGGGAGCTGTTTTTT. V and J are TRBV11-2 and TRBJ2-2; D not resolved. Germline CDR1 reads SGHAT; CDR2 reads FQNNGV. V lost 7 bases to trimming and J lost 1 base, with 7 bases between them. The length of the CDR3 is 13 residues.

The rearrangement joins TRBV5-1 to TRBJ1-1, with D maybe TRBD1 (6 bases). V gave up 5 bases and J gave up 3 bases, with 11 bases separating them. The CDR3 covers 13 residues. Germline lookup yields CDR1 SGHRS and CDR2 YFSETQ. CDR3 bases: TGCGCCAGCAGTAGGGGGAGGGACACTGAAGCTTTCTTT. It yields the protein CASSRGRDTEAFF.

The chain combines TRBV7-2 with TRBJ1-2; D may be TRBD1 (6 bases). V was clipped by 1 base and J by 7 bases, with 16 bases between them. The CDR3 loop spans 15 amino acids. Per germline, CDR1 SGHTA and CDR2 FQGNSA. Written as DNA, the CDR3 is TGTGCCAGCAGCTTAGGCAGGGGCGCAATTGGTGGCTACACCTTC. Its protein is CASSLGRGAIGGYTF. Using reference TRBV7-2 and TRBJ1-2 for the parts outside the CDR3, the full variable domain is GAGVSQSPSNKVTEKGKDVELRCDPISGHTALYWYRQSLGQGLEFLIYFQGNSAPDKSGLPSDRFSAERTGGSVSTLTIQRTQQEDSAVYLCASSLGRGAIGGYTFGSGTRLTVV.

This rearrangement joins TRBV4-2 to TRBJ2-1; 7 positions agree with TRBD2. Trimming cost V 8 bases and J 3 bases; bases outside gene matches: 4. The CDR3 has 13 amino acids. Germline CDR1 LGHNA, CDR2 YNFKEQ. The CDR3 bases are TGTGCCAGCGGACTAGTCCGCTACAATGAGCAGTTCTTC. Translated, it gives CASGLVRYNEQFF.

This sequence joins TRBV11-1 and TRBJ2-1, with 9 bases fitting TRBD2. Trimming cost V 10 bases and J 10 bases; bases outside gene matches: 8. The V gene's germline CDR1 is SGHAT and CDR2 FQDESV (reference sequence). CDR3 length equals 12 residues. Here the CDR3 DNA reads TGTGCCACTAGCGGGGCCAGGGGAGAGCAGTTCTTC. Amino acids: CATSGARGEQFF.

The gene calls are TRBV5-1 and TRBJ2-7, with D possibly matching TRBD2 (5 bases). The CDR3 length is 13 residues. V was cut by 4 bases and J by 2 bases, with 10 bases left in between. CDR1 and CDR2 (germline): SGHRS, YFSETQ. In DNA, the CDR3 is TGCGCCAGCAGCCCGGACGGGGCCTACGAGCAGTACTTC. It is translated as CASSPDGAYEQYF.

The V and J genes are TRBV7-2 and TRBJ2-1, with 10 positions matching TRBD1. V gave up 5 bases and J gave up 5 bases; unmatched junction bases: 9. Germline V gene lookup returns CDR1 SGHTA and CDR2 FQGNSA. The length of the CDR3 is 16 residues. In DNA form, the CDR3 reads TGTGCCAGCAGCCTCAGAGCCGGGACAGGGGACAATGAGCAGTTCTTC. It codes for CASSLRAGTGDNEQFF.

The gene calls are TRBV19 and TRBJ2-3, with unresolved D. This CDR3 contains 16 residues. Germline-derived CDR1 and CDR2 are LNHDA and SQIVND (reference sequence). The V and J ends lost 4 bases and 0 bases respectively, with 14 bases between them. The CDR3 spells CASSTEHVPSTDTQYF. The CDR3 DNA is TGTGCCAGTAGTACCGAACACGTTCCTAGCACAGATACGCAGTATTTT.

DNA of the CDR3: TGTGCCAGTAGTTCTAGGACATTACATGGGGCTTTCTTT. It specifies CASSSRTLHGAFF. This chain joins TRBV19 and TRBJ1-1, with a possible D match to TRBD1 (5 bases). The germline gives CDR1 LNHDA, CDR2 SQIVND (reference sequence). V lost 5 bases and J lost 11, with 18 bases in between. The CDR3 consists of 13 residues.

The chain combines TRBV11-2 with TRBJ1-6, with D possibly TRBD1 on 5 matching bases. Per germline, CDR1 SGHAT and CDR2 FQNNGV. This CDR3 is 13 amino acids long. V lost 3 bases to trimming and J lost 10 bases, with 10 bases between them. CDR3 nucleotides: TGTGCCAGCAGCTTGCAGGGCCCATCACCCCTCCACTTT. Residues: CASSLQGPSPLHF.